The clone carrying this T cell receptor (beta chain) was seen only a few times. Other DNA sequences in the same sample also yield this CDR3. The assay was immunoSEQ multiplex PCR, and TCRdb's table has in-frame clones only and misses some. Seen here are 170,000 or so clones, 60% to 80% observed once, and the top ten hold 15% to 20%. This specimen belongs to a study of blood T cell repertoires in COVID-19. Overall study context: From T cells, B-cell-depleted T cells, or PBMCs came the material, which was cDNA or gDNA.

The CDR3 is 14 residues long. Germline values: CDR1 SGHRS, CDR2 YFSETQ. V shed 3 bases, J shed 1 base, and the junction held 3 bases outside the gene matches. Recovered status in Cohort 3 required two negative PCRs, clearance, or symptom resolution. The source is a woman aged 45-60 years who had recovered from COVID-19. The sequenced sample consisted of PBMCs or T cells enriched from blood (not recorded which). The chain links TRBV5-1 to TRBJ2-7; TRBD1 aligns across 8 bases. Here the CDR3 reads CASSSGTGSYEQYF. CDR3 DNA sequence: TGCGCCAGCAGCTCCGGGACAGGATCCTACGAGCAGTACTTC.